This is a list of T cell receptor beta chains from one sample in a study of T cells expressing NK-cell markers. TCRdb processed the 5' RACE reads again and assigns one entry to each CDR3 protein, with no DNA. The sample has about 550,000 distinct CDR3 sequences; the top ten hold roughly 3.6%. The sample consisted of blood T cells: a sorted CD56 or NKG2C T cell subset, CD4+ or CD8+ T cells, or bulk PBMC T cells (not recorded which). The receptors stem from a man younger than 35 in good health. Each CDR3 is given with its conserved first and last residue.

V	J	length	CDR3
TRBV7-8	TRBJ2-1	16	CASSSMVEVGRHEQFF
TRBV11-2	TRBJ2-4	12	CASSPHDSSKYF
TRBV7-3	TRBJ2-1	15	CASSSGDRGPNEQFF
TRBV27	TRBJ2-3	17	CASRRDGLAGFTDTQYF
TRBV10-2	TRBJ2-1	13	CASSESTLPQQFF
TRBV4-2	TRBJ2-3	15	CASSLLSGSGDTQYF
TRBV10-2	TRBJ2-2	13	CAGRTPAYGELFF
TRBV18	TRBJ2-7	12	CASSPPKGTYYF
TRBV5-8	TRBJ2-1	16	CASSLDSALSYNEQFF
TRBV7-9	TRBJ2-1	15	CASRPPKDSYNEQFF
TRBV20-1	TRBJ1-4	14	CSASFWERGEKLFF
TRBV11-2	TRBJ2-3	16	CASSSLAVEHTDTQYF
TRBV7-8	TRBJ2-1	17	CASSFITSGSSYNEQFF
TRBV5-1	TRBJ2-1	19	CASSSARSGRFTGGNEQFF
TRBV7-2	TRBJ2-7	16	CASSSRRLAGVEEQYF
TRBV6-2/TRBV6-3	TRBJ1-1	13	CASRGTGETEAFF
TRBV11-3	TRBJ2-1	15	CASSRGGKMLDEQFF